The 3 T cell receptor beta chains below all came from one sample that was sequenced in a study of identical twins' blood T cells. In TCRdb, the 5' RACE reads were re-called with MiXCR into one record per CDR3 protein. Seen here are roughly 380,000 distinct CDR3 sequences, 28% observed once, and the top ten hold about 6%. The sequencing sample was made of PBMCs. The receptors here all came from a woman aged 18 to 55 in good health.

The CDR3 loop reads CASSFSRGLGTDTQYF. In DNA form, the CDR3 reads TGTGCCAGCAGCTTCTCCAGGGGGCTAGGCACAGATACGCAGTATTTT. V gene TRBV7-9 combines with J gene TRBJ2-3; 8 nucleotides match TRBD1. V trimming: 3 bases; J trimming: 1 base; junction bases outside the gene matches: 6. CDR1 is SEHNR, CDR2 FQNEAQ, per germline (reference sequence). The CDR3 has 16 residues.

The gene calls are TRBV14 and TRBJ1-4; tentatively, D is TRBD1 (5 bases). Germline V gene data show CDR1 as SGHDN and CDR2 as FVKESK. The CDR3 has 12 amino acids. V gave up 4 bases and J gave up 10 bases, with 10 bases separating them. The CDR3 is CASSPTRGKLFF. CDR3 DNA: TGTGCCAGCAGCCCGACGAGGGGAAAACTGTTTTTT.

This chain links TRBV20-1 with TRBJ1-2; D is ambiguous. V was clipped by 2 bases and J by 8 bases, with 12 bases between them. Germline V CDR1 and CDR2: DFQATT, SNEGSKA (reference sequence). This CDR3 is built from 12 residues. CDR3 region: CSARRPGGGYTF. The CDR3 coding sequence is TGCAGTGCTAGACGCCCCGGTGGGGGCTACACCTTC.